One sample yielded the 30 T cell receptor beta chains listed below, sequenced in a study of response to subunit inactivated influenza vaccine. Via MiXCR, TCRdb re-called the RT-PCR reads, giving one row per CDR3 protein. Among a few hundred thousand distinct CDR3 sequences listed, approximately 11% were seen once. The specimen comprised PBMCs from blood, sampled 40 to 50 days after vaccination. The receptors derive from a man aged 45 to 65 who received an inactivated influenza vaccine.

The chain is built from TRBV27 and TRBJ1-4; D unresolved. Germline CDR1 and CDR2: MNHEY and SMNVEV (reference sequence). The CDR3 extends over 15 amino acids. V lost 2 bases and J 3 bases, leaving 10 bases between the germline ends. The CDR3 is CASSLGGFANEKLFF. CDR3 in DNA: TGTGCCAGCAGTTTAGGTGGCTTTGCTAATGAAAAACTGTTTTTT. The complete variable domain, with remaining parts taken from reference TRBV27 and TRBJ1-4, reads EAQVTQNPRYLITVTGKKLTVTCSQNMNHEYMSWYRQDPGLGLRQIYYSMNVEVTDKGDVPEGYKVSRKEKRNFPLILESPSPNQTSLYFCASSLGGFANEKLFFGSGTQLSVL.

The rearrangement uses TRBV5-6 and TRBJ2-2; TRBD1 might be the D (7 bases). The CDR3 is 15 residues long. CDR1 and CDR2 (germline): SGHDT, YYEEEE. V was shortened by 5 bases and J by 6 bases, with 17 bases between the two germline ends. CDR3 amino acids: CASRSTGRSAGELFF. CDR3 bases: TGTGCCAGCAGGTCGACAGGGAGGTCAGCCGGGGAGCTGTTTTTT. The entire variable domain, with the rest obtained from reference TRBV5-6 and TRBJ2-2, is as follows: DAGVTQSPTHLIKTRGQQVTLRCSPKSGHDTVSWYQQALGQGPQFIFQYYEEEERQRGNFPDRFSGHQFPNYSSELNVNALLLGDSALYLCASRSTGRSAGELFFGEGSRLTVL.

This clonotype was picked up a small number of times. J is TRBJ2-7 and V is TRBV6-1; D unclear. CDR3 length: 16 residues. Germline V gene lookup returns CDR1 MNHNS and CDR2 SASEGT. The V and J ends lost 6 bases and 0 bases respectively, with 18 bases between them. The CDR3 here is CASSDGSSYSSYEQYF. In DNA form, the CDR3 reads TGTGCCAGCAGCGACGGGTCCAGTTATAGCTCCTACGAGCAGTACTTC.

The V gene is TRBV12-3 or TRBV12-4, the J gene TRBJ2-7, with D tentatively TRBD2 (5 bases). The V end lost 1 base, the J end lost 0 bases, and 10 bases lay between the germline ends. The CDR3 extends over 15 amino acids. CDR3 region: CASSLGMGASYEQYF. The CDR3 coding sequence is TGTGCCAGCAGTTTAGGCATGGGAGCCTCCTACGAGCAGTACTTC.

A few counts support this clonotype. The V and J genes are TRBV7-2 and TRBJ1-5; 8 bases line up with TRBD1. The germline V gene encodes CDR1 SGHTA and CDR2 FQGNSA. The CDR3 sequence is 15 residues long. Unmatched junction bases numbered 8, after V lost 2 bases and J lost 8 bases. CDR3 sequence: CASSLRTGTSEPQHF. In DNA form, the CDR3 reads TGTGCCAGCAGCTTACGGACAGGGACATCAGAGCCCCAGCATTTT.

The V gene is TRBV7-9, the J gene TRBJ2-7, with D hard to call. The CDR3 covers 12 residues. CDR1 and CDR2 from the germline V gene are SEHNR and FQNEAQ (reference sequence). V lost 0 bases and J 7 bases, leaving 7 bases between the germline ends. The CDR3 region is CASSLASREQYF. The CDR3 DNA sequence: TGTGCCAGCAGCTTAGCGTCTCGAGAGCAGTACTTC.

This clonotype was recorded at least ten times. The rearrangement links TRBV4-3 to TRBJ2-7, with D unclear. Germline V gives CDR1 LGHNA, CDR2 YSLEER. V was cut by 0 bases and J by 0 bases, with 9 bases left in between. The CDR3 runs to 15 residues. CDR3 sequence: CASSQDVWSSYEQYF. The CDR3 DNA sequence: TGCGCCAGCAGCCAAGATGTGTGGAGCTCCTACGAGCAGTACTTC.

Written as DNA, the CDR3 is TGTGCCAGCAGTGCCCGGGACAGGGCCTACGAGCAGTACTTC. Its protein product is CASSARDRAYEQYF. This chain links TRBV6-1 with TRBJ2-7; TRBD1 aligns across 9 bases. Germline values: CDR1 MNHNS, CDR2 SASEGT. J lost 2 bases, V lost 4 bases, and 3 bases had no gene match. The length of the CDR3 is 14 residues.

This clonotype appeared a few times. This rearrangement joins TRBV6-2 or TRBV6-3 to TRBJ2-2; TRBD2 aligns across 7 bases. CDR3 length: 16 residues. Germline loops: CDR1 MNHEY, CDR2 SVGEGT. Trimming cost V 2 bases and J 4 bases; bases outside gene matches: 7. The CDR3 sequence is CASSYVTGGVTGELFF. CDR3 bases: TGTGCCAGCAGTTACGTGACGGGGGGAGTCACCGGGGAGCTGTTTTTT.

This clonotype was seen at least ten times. The chain has TRBV9 and TRBJ2-2; TRBD2 matches 8 bases. From germline, CDR1 is SGDLS and CDR2 YYNGEE. The CDR3 runs to 15 residues. With V trimmed by 0 bases and J by 7 bases, 5 bases remained unmatched. The CDR3 bases are TGTGCCAGCAGCGTAGGGGGTAGCGGGAACGGGGAGCTGTTTTTT. The encoded protein is CASSVGGSGNGELFF.

The CDR3: CASSTGAHFNQPQHF. The CDR3 DNA follows: TGTGCCAGTAGTACCGGGGCGCACTTCAATCAGCCCCAGCATTTT. The chain is built from TRBV19 and TRBJ1-5; possibly TRBD1 for D (5 bases). Germline loops: CDR1 LNHDA, CDR2 SQIVND (reference sequence). V lost 4 bases and J lost 3, with 13 bases in between. The CDR3 length is 15 residues.

V and J are TRBV4-1 and TRBJ1-1; D perhaps matches TRBD1 (6 bases). V gave up 2 bases and J gave up 1 base, with 11 bases separating them. The CDR3 sequence is 15 residues long. Germline V lookup: CDR1 MGHRA, CDR2 YSYEKL. CDR3 coding DNA: TGCGCCAGCAGCCAACAGGGGTCTACGAACACTGAAGCTTTCTTT. Residues: CASSQQGSTNTEAFF.

This clonotype was counted many times. The genes are TRBV6-2 or TRBV6-3 and TRBJ1-1, with TRBD1 matching 7 bases. CDR1 and CDR2 from the germline V gene are MNHEY and SVGEGT. J was trimmed by 0 bases and V by 6 bases; bases with no gene match: 7. There are 15 residues in the CDR3. The CDR3 loop reads CASRPRDRVNTEAFF. CDR3 DNA: TGTGCCAGCAGACCCAGGGACAGAGTGAACACTGAAGCTTTCTTT.

In this sample, this clonotype turned up a few times. This chain uses TRBV3-1 with TRBJ2-7; TRBD1 matches at 11 bases. There are 15 residues in the CDR3. J lost 2 bases, V lost 2 bases, and 2 bases had no gene match. CDR1 and CDR2 (germline): LGHDT, YNNKEL (reference sequence). The CDR3 DNA follows: TGTGCCAGCAGCCAATGGGGACAGGGGGCCTACGAGCAGTACTTC. This translates into CASSQWGQGAYEQYF.

This clonotype was detected ten times or more. The chain carries TRBV7-8 and TRBJ2-2; D gene ambiguous. The CDR3 is 12 residues long. Trimming took 5 bases from V and 6 from J, leaving 7 bases between them. From germline, CDR1 is SGHVS and CDR2 FQNEAQ. The CDR3 spells CASSPTPGELFF. Here the CDR3 DNA reads TGTGCCAGCAGCCCCACCCCCGGGGAGCTGTTTTTT.

This clonotype was detected only a few times. The chain carries TRBV7-3 and TRBJ2-3; D gene unclear. The CDR3 consists of 14 residues. The germline V gene encodes CDR1 SGHTA and CDR2 FQGTGA. The V gene lost 7 bases and the J gene lost 3 bases, with 14 bases spanning the gap. CDR3 protein: CASTPSVGTDTQYF. The CDR3 nucleotides read TGTGCCAGCACGCCGAGCGTCGGGACAGATACGCAGTATTTT.

This rearrangement joins TRBV6-2 or TRBV6-3 to TRBJ2-2; D unresolved. CDR1 is MNHEY and CDR2 is SVGEGT in the germline V gene. Trimming left V 7 bases short and J 5 bases short, with 20 bases between. This CDR3 comprises 16 residues. The CDR3 reads CASTISPRVLTGELFF. The CDR3 DNA reads TGTGCCAGCACCATTTCCCCCCGGGTCCTGACCGGGGAGCTGTTTTTT.

The table lists this clonotype with many counts. The chain couples TRBV24-1 to TRBJ2-3; 9 positions agree with TRBD2. Germline CDR1 is KGHDR and CDR2 is SFDVKD. There are 16 residues in the CDR3. Germline trimming cut 0 bases from V and 2 bases from J; bases unmatched to any gene: 2. The CDR3 loop is CATSDLSSGNTDTQYF. The CDR3 DNA reads as TGTGCCACCAGTGATTTGTCTAGCGGGAACACAGATACGCAGTATTTT.

A few counts support this clonotype. The chain recombines TRBV5-1 with TRBJ2-2, with 8 positions matching TRBD1. V dropped 4 bases and J dropped 10; count of bases not matched to a gene: 9. There are 14 residues in the CDR3. Germline CDR1 is SGHRS and CDR2 is YFSETQ. In DNA form, the CDR3 reads TGCGCCAGCAGCCGGGGACAGGCGGAGGAGGAGCTGTTTTTT. This codes for CASSRGQAEEELFF.

The V gene is TRBV24-1, the J gene TRBJ2-1, with D tentatively TRBD1 (6 bases). Germline-derived CDR1 and CDR2 are KGHDR and SFDVKD. V was clipped by 9 bases and J by 3 bases, with 17 bases between them. The CDR3 totals 15 residues. In DNA form, the CDR3 reads TGTGCCACCTCCCCGACCGGGACAAACTACAATGAGCAGTTCTTC. Amino acid sequence: CATSPTGTNYNEQFF.

This clonotype has only a few counts. The chain couples TRBV20-1 to TRBJ2-5; D is possibly TRBD1 (5 bases). With 3 bases removed from V and 1 base from J, the gap between germline ends came to 9 bases. CDR3 length: 13 residues. Per the germline V gene, CDR1 is DFQATT and CDR2 is SNEGSKA (reference sequence). The CDR3 region is CSASRQSQETQYF. The CDR3 DNA is TGCAGTGCTAGCCGACAGTCCCAAGAGACCCAGTACTTC.

The chain joins TRBV19 to TRBJ2-1, with no clear D. The CDR3 is 16 amino acids. The V end lost 5 bases, the J end lost 0 bases, and 14 bases lay between the germline ends. Looked up from germline, CDR1 is LNHDA and CDR2 is SQIVND (reference sequence). CDR3 sequence reads: CASSHPAMSSYNEQFF. For the CDR3, the DNA is TGTGCCAGTAGTCACCCGGCCATGAGCTCCTACAATGAGCAGTTCTTC.

The chain has TRBV24-1 and TRBJ2-1, with 13 bases identical to TRBD2. The CDR3 loop spans 16 amino acids. Trimming took 8 bases from V and 7 from J; bases not matched to a gene: 10. Germline assignment: CDR1 KGHDR and CDR2 SFDVKD. The CDR3 bases are TGTGCCACCAACCCCGGGACTAGCGGGACCGAGAATGAGCAGTTCTTC. Protein: CATNPGTSGTENEQFF.

This clonotype appeared a few times. The rearrangement uses TRBV7-3 and TRBJ2-4; 8 positions agree with TRBD1. Germline loops: CDR1 SGHTA, CDR2 FQGTGA. The CDR3 is made up of 13 amino acids. The junction had 7 bases not matched to a gene; V was cut back by 5 bases and J by 10 bases. The CDR3 DNA reads as TGTGCCAGCAGCCCAGGGGGCCGGGGAATTCAGTACTTC. Translating it yields CASSPGGRGIQYF.

The sample holds a few counts of this clonotype. The rearrangement links TRBV20-1 to TRBJ2-7; 8 bases are a match to TRBD2. Germline loops: CDR1 DFQATT, CDR2 SNEGSKA (reference sequence). CDR3 size: 15 residues. J lost 0 bases, V lost 0 bases, and 4 bases had no gene match. CDR3 DNA: TGCAGTGCTAGAGATTTCCGGGAGGGCTCCTACGAGCAGTACTTC. Translating gives CSARDFREGSYEQYF.

The chain couples TRBV5-1 to TRBJ2-5; tentative D call: TRBD2 (6 bases). The CDR3 has 13 amino acids. In germline, CDR1 is SGHRS, CDR2 YFSETQ. V lost 5 bases and J 5 bases, leaving 13 bases between the germline ends. The CDR3 spells CASREGSRETQYF. Here the CDR3 DNA reads TGCGCCAGCAGGGAGGGGTCCCGGGAGACCCAGTACTTC.

This clonotype was picked up many times. The rearrangement links TRBV7-2 to TRBJ2-1, with D possibly being TRBD1 (5 bases). The germline V gene encodes CDR1 SGHTA and CDR2 FQGNSA. Trimming pared 4 bases from V and 7 bases from J, leaving 8 bases between. The CDR3 sequence is 12 residues long. CDR3 sequence (DNA): TGTGCCAGCAGCTCCAACAGGAATGAGCAGTTCTTC. Amino acids: CASSSNRNEQFF.

This clonotype was detected many times. In DNA form, the CDR3 reads TGCAGTGCTAGATCAGAGACCCAGTACTTC. Residues: CSARSETQYF. The J gene is TRBJ2-5, the V gene TRBV20-1; no reliable D call. V lost 2 bases and J lost 4, with 2 bases in between. The CDR3 runs to 10 residues. Per the germline V gene, CDR1 is DFQATT and CDR2 is SNEGSKA (reference sequence).

In this sample, this clonotype turned up a few times. The chain joins TRBV5-6 to TRBJ2-1; D may correspond to TRBD1 or TRBD2 (5 bases each). V was clipped by 2 bases and J by 11 bases, with 11 bases between them. CDR3 length: 12 residues. Germline V gives CDR1 SGHDT, CDR2 YYEEEE. The CDR3 loop reads CASSFGTEQQFF. In DNA form, the CDR3 reads TGTGCCAGCAGCTTCGGGACGGAGCAGCAGTTCTTC.

This clonotype was detected a few times. This chain connects TRBV24-1 to TRBJ2-1, with 7 bases fitting TRBD2. Trimming at V came to 5 bases and at J to 3 bases, leaving 6 bases not matched to a gene. The germline CDR1 and CDR2 sequences are KGHDR and SFDVKD. The CDR3 is 15 amino acids. The DNA for the CDR3 is TGTGCCACCAGTGGCCCGGGGAGGGGCTACAATGAGCAGTTCTTC. It encodes CATSGPGRGYNEQFF.